Described below is a single TCR beta chain sequence and its context. In the authors' workflow: Estimated nucleated cell counts came from reference gene primer amplification. Data came from immunoSEQ multiplex PCR; TCRdb stores just in-frame clones and leaves some out. V and J calls and clone size follow that table, whereas D and trimming were derived from the DNA. The sample lists fewer than 450,000 clones; less than 95% were seen once. The data were taken from a study of blood T cell repertoires in COVID-19. Study summary: PBMCs, B-cell-depleted T cells, or T cells were the source of the cDNA or gDNA that made up the material.

Recruits, aged roughly 18 to 90 years, lived in around 24 US areas. Two negative PCRs, clearance, or symptom resolution were required of recovered Cohort 3 donors. This sequence originates from a man between 18 and 35 years old who had recovered from COVID-19. The material sequenced was PBMCs or T cells enriched from blood (not recorded which).

In DNA, the CDR3 is TGTGCCAGTTGGGGGGGTTACAGTCAGCCCCAGCATTTT. Residues: CASWGGYSQPQHF. The genes are TRBV28 and TRBJ1-5; D perhaps matches TRBD1 (5 bases). The CDR3 is 13 amino acids. Germline assignment: CDR1 MDHEN and CDR2 SYDVKM. The germline V and J ends were trimmed by 9 bases and 6 bases, with 15 bases remaining between them.